The 14 T cell receptor beta chains below were found in one sample sequenced in a study of OX40 agonist ivuxolimab in advanced cancers. The data were produced by immunoSEQ multiplex PCR, yet TCRdb's version contains in-frame clones alone and is incomplete. The sample shows about 82,000 clones, roughly 92% of them seen only once. This sample comprised CD4+ or CD8+ T cells sorted from blood, obtained in a trial of the OX40 agonist ivuxolimab. All receptors derive from an adult with an advanced solid tumor such as melanoma, head and neck, liver or kidney cancer.

The rearrangement uses TRBV15 and TRBJ1-4, with 8 bases lining up with TRBD1. CDR1 and CDR2 from the germline V gene are LNHNV and YYDKDF (reference sequence). The CDR3 sequence is 14 residues long. With 6 bases clipped from V and 5 bases from J, the junction kept 5 bases outside the gene matches. CDR3 DNA sequence: TGTGCCACCAGGTGGGCAGGGGGCAATGAAAAACTGTTTTTT. It specifies CATRWAGGNEKLFF. Variable domain in full (rest from reference TRBV15 and TRBJ1-4): DAMVIQNPRYQVTQFGKPVTLSCSQTLNHNVMYWYQQKSSQAPKLLFHYYDKDFNNEADTPDNFQSRRPNTSFCFLDIRSPGLGDTAMYLCATRWAGGNEKLFFGSGTQLSVL.

The chain carries TRBV6-5 and TRBJ1-1; D unresolved. V gave up 6 bases and J gave up 2 bases, with 7 bases separating them. Germline CDR1 and CDR2: MNHEY and SVGAGI. There are 12 residues in the CDR3. The CDR3 spells CASRTANTEAFF. CDR3 DNA: TGTGCCAGCAGGACGGCCAACACTGAAGCTTTCTTT.

This chain joins TRBV5-1 and TRBJ2-3, with TRBD1 identical over 9 bases. The CDR3 contains 14 residues. The V segment lost 4 bases and the J segment 2 bases; nucleotides outside the gene matches: 2. In germline, CDR1 is SGHRS, CDR2 YFSETQ. The CDR3 reads CASSRDRDTDTQYF. In DNA form, the CDR3 reads TGCGCCAGCAGCCGGGACAGGGACACAGATACGCAGTATTTT. Drawing the rest from reference TRBV5-1 and TRBJ2-3, the complete variable domain is KAGVTQTPRYLIKTRGQQVTLSCSPISGHRSVSWYQQTPGQGLQFLFEYFSETQRNKGNFPGRFSGRQFSNSRSEMNVSTLELGDSALYLCASSRDRDTDTQYFGPGTRLTVL.

The CDR3 coding sequence is TGTGCCAGCAGCCGGGACGGGGTTCTAAATACGCAGTATTTT. Protein product: CASSRDGVLNTQYF. The V gene is TRBV7-8, the J gene TRBJ2-3; D possibly uses TRBD1 or TRBD2 (5 bases each). Germline CDR1 and CDR2: SGHVS and FQNEAQ. V was shortened by 5 bases and J by 7 bases, with 16 bases between the two germline ends. There are 14 residues in the CDR3.

The chain has TRBV29-1 and TRBJ1-5, with unresolved D. CDR3 size: 13 residues. The germline CDR1 and CDR2 sequences are SQVTM and ANQGSEA. The ends were cut back, 4 bases at V and 6 bases at J, with 13 bases in the middle. CDR3 sequence reads: CSVVEQYGQPQHF. CDR3 nucleotides: TGCAGCGTTGTAGAGCAATATGGTCAGCCCCAGCATTTT.

The V and J genes are TRBV18 and TRBJ1-2; D perhaps matches TRBD1 (6 bases). The CDR3 runs 13 residues. Looked up from germline, CDR1 is KGHSH and CDR2 is LQKENI. V was cut by 2 bases and J by 7 bases, with 11 bases left in between. CDR3 region: CASSPSTGPGYTF. CDR3 DNA sequence: TGTGCCAGCTCACCATCGACAGGACCTGGCTACACCTTC.

This clone was recorded a few times. The chain has TRBV19 and TRBJ2-2; TRBD2 matches at 9 bases. The CDR3 has 16 residues. From germline, CDR1 is LNHDA and CDR2 SQIVND (reference sequence). The V segment lost 7 bases and the J segment 3 bases; nucleotides outside the gene matches: 9. DNA for the CDR3: TGTGCCAGTAAGCGGGAGGCCCACGGATACACCGGGGAGCTGTTTTTT. It translates to CASKREAHGYTGELFF. The variable domain in full, completed from reference TRBV19 and TRBJ2-2, reads DGGITQSPKYLFRKEGQNVTLSCEQNLNHDAMYWYRQDPGQGLRLIYYSQIVNDFQKGDIAEGYSVSREKKESFPLTVTSAQKNPTAFYLCASKREAHGYTGELFFGEGSRLTVL.

The chain links TRBV7-2 to TRBJ1-1, with D hard to call. CDR1 is SGHTA, CDR2 FQGNSA, per germline. This CDR3 has 14 amino acids. The V end was cut by 0 bases, the J end by 10 bases, with 15 bases between. The CDR3 DNA reads TGTGCCAGCAGCTTAGCGCGTAAGGGTTTTGTAGCTTTCTTT. The encoded protein is CASSLARKGFVAFF. Using reference TRBV7-2 and TRBJ1-1 for the parts outside the CDR3, the full variable domain is GAGVSQSPSNKVTEKGKDVELRCDPISGHTALYWYRQSLGQGLEFLIYFQGNSAPDKSGLPSDRFSAERTGGSVSTLTIQRTQQEDSAVYLCASSLARKGFVAFFGQGTRLTVV.

The chain links TRBV2 to TRBJ1-5; the D gene is possibly TRBD1 (6 bases). The ends were cut back, 6 bases at V and 5 bases at J, with 11 bases in the middle. CDR3 size: 13 residues. Per germline, CDR1 SNHLY and CDR2 FYNNEI. In nucleotides, the CDR3 is TGTGCCAGCAGACAGGGCGTTTATCAGCCCCAGCATTTT. It specifies CASRQGVYQPQHF. The complete variable domain, with remaining parts taken from reference TRBV2 and TRBJ1-5, reads EPEVTQTPSHQVTQMGQEVILRCVPISNHLYFYWYRQILGQKVEFLVSFYNNEISEKSEIFDDQFSVERPDGSNFTLKIRSTKLEDSAMYFCASRQGVYQPQHFGDGTRLSIL.

Concerning this clone: The limits of the CDR3 on the DNA are not certain, so only TCRdb's listed CDR3 is given. The chain joins TRBV5-4 to TRBJ1-5. Per the germline V gene, CDR1 is SGHNT and CDR2 is YYREEE (reference sequence). The CDR3 is 15 amino acids long, termini counted. CDR3 loop: CASSSSSEGDQPQHF.

The genes are TRBV6-6 and TRBJ1-3; D unclear. The CDR3 consists of 13 residues. V was clipped by 8 bases and J by 4 bases, with 12 bases between them. CDR1 and CDR2 (germline): MNHNY, SVGAGI (reference sequence). The chain's CDR3 is CASAGVVGNTIYF. The CDR3 DNA reads TGTGCCAGCGCGGGAGTGGTGGGAAACACCATATATTTT.

V usage is TRBV5-1 and J usage is TRBJ2-1; 15 bases match TRBD2. The CDR3 length is 16 residues. V trimming: 4 bases; J trimming: 10 bases; junction bases outside the gene matches: 9. The germline gives CDR1 SGHRS, CDR2 YFSETQ. The CDR3 region has the DNA TGCGCCAGCAGCCCGGTGGGACTAGCGGGAGGAGACGAGCAGTTCTTC. Translation: CASSPVGLAGGDEQFF.

This clone was recorded only once. V is TRBV19 and J is TRBJ1-4, with a tentative D call TRBD1 (5 bases). Germline lookup yields CDR1 LNHDA and CDR2 SQIVND (reference sequence). CDR3 length equals 15 residues. Trimming removed 10 bases at V and 0 bases at J, with 15 bases between. The CDR3 reads CATTGGPATNEKLFF. The CDR3 DNA sequence: TGTGCCACCACCGGGGGTCCCGCAACTAATGAAAAACTGTTTTTT.

The V and J genes are TRBV5-4 and TRBJ2-5, with 12 bases that match TRBD2. CDR3 size: 16 residues. V shed 4 bases and J 5 bases; nucleotides not matched to a gene: 9. Germline V CDR1 and CDR2: SGHNT, YYREEE (reference sequence). CDR3 protein: CASSKGLAGSGETQYF. In DNA, the CDR3 is TGTGCCAGCAGCAAAGGACTAGCGGGGTCAGGGGAGACCCAGTACTTC.